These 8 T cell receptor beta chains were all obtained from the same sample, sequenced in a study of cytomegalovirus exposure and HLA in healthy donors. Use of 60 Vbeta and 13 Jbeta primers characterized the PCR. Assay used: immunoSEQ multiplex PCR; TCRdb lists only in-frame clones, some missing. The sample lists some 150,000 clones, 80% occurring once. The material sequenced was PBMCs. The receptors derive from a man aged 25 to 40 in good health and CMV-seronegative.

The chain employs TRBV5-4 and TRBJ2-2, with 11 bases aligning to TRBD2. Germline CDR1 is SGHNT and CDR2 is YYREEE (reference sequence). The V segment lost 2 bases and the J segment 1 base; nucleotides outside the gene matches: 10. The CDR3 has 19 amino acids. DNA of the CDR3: TGTGCCAGCAGCTTACCCCTAGGGCTAGCGGGGGGGAACACCGGGGAGCTGTTTTTT. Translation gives CASSLPLGLAGGNTGELFF.

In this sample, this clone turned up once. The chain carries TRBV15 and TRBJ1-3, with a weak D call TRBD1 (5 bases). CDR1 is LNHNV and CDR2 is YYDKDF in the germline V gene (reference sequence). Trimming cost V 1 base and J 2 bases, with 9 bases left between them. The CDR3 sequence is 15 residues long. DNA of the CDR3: TGTGCCACCAGCAGAGGGGAGGGGACTGGAAACACCATATATTTT. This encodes CATSRGEGTGNTIYF.

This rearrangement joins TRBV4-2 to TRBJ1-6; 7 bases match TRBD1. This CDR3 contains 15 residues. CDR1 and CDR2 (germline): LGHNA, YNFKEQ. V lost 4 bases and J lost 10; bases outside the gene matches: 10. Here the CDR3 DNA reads TGTGCCAGCAGCCCCCAGGGGGAGATACAATCACCCCTCCACTTT. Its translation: CASSPQGEIQSPLHF.

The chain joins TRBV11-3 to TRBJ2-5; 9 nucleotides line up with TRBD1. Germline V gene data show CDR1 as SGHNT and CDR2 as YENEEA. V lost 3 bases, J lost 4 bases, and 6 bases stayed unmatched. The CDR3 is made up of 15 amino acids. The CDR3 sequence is CASSFGQGNSETQYF. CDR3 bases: TGTGCCAGCAGCTTCGGACAGGGGAATTCAGAGACCCAGTACTTC. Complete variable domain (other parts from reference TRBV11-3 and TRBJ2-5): EAGVVQSPRYKIIEKKQPVAFWCNPISGHNTLYWYLQNLGQGPELLIRYENEEAVDDSQLPKDRFSAERLKGVDSTLKIQPAELGDSAVYLCASSFGQGNSETQYFGPGTRLLVL.

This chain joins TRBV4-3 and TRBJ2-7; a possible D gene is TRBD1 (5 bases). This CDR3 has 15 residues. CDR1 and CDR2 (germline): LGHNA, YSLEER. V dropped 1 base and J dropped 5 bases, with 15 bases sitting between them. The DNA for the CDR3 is TGCGCCAGCAGCCAAGTTCCGCAGGGCGCCCACGAGCAGTACTTC. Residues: CASSQVPQGAHEQYF.

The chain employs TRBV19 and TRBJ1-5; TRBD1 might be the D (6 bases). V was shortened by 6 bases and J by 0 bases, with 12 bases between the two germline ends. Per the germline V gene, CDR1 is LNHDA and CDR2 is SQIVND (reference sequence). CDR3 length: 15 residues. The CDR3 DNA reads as TGTGCCAGTAGGGGGGCCCCCTATAGCAATCAGCCCCAGCATTTT. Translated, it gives CASRGAPYSNQPQHF.

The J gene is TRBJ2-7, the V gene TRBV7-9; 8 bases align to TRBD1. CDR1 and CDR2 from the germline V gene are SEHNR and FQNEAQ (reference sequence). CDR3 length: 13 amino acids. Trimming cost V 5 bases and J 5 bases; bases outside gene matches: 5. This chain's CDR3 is CASSPGQGHEQYF. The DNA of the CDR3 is TGTGCCAGCAGCCCCGGACAGGGCCACGAGCAGTACTTC. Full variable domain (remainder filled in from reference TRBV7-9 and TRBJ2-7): DTGVSQNPRHKITKRGQNVTFRCDPISEHNRLYWYRQTLGQGPEFLTYFQNEAQLEKSRLLSDRFSAERPKGSFSTLEIQRTEQGDSAMYLCASSPGQGHEQYFGPGTRLTVT.

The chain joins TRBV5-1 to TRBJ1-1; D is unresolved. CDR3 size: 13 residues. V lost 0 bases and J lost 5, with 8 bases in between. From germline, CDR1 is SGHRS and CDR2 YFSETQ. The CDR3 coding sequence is TGCGCCAGCAGCTTGGTAGGGAGGACTGAAGCTTTCTTT. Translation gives CASSLVGRTEAFF.